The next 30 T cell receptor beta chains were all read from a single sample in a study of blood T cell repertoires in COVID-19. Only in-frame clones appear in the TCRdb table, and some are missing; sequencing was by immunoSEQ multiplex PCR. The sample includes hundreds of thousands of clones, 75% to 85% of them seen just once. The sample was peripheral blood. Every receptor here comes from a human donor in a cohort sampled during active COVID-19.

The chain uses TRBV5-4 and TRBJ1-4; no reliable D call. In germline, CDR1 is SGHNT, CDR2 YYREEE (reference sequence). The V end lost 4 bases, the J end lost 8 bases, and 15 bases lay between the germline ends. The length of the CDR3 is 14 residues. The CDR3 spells CASSLSVPGEKLFF. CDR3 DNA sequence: TGTGCCAGCAGCCTCTCGGTCCCGGGGGAAAAACTGTTTTTT.

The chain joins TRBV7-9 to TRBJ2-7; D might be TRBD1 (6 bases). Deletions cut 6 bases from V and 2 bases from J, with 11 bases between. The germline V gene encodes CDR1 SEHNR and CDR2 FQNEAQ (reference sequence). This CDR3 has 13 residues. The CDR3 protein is CASRRQDPYEQYF. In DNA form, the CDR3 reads TGTGCCAGCAGACGACAGGATCCCTACGAGCAGTACTTC.

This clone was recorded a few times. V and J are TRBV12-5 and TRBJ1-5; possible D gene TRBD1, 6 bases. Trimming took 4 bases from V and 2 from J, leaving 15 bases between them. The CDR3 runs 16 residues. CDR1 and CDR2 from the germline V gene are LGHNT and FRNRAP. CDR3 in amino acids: CASGSRWGGGNQPQHF. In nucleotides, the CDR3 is TGTGCTAGTGGTTCACGTTGGGGGGGCGGCAATCAGCCCCAGCATTTT.

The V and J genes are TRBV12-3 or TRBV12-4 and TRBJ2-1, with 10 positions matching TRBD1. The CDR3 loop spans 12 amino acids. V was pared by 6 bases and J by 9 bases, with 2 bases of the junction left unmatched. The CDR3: CASRTGGVEQFF. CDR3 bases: TGTGCCAGCAGGACAGGGGGCGTTGAGCAGTTCTTC.

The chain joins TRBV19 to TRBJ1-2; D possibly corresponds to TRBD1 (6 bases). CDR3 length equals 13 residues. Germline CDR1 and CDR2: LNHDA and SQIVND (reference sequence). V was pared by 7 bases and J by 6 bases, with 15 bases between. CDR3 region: CASNSQGRDGYTF. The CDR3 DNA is TGTGCCAGTAATTCACAGGGCCGCGATGGCTACACCTTC.

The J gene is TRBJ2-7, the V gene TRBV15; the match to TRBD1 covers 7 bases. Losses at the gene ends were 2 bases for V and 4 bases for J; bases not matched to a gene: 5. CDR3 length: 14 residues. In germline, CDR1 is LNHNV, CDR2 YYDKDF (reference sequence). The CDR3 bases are TGTGCCACCAGCAGAAGACAGGGAATATACGAGCAGTACTTC. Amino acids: CATSRRQGIYEQYF.

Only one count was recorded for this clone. The CDR3 nucleotides read TGTGCCAGCAGTATCGACAGGCCGAACACTGAAGCTTTCTTT. Translation gives CASSIDRPNTEAFF. V is TRBV6-5 and J is TRBJ1-1; tentatively, D is TRBD1 (6 bases). The CDR3 loop spans 14 amino acids. In germline, CDR1 is MNHEY, CDR2 SVGAGI. With 5 bases removed from V and 1 base from J, the gap between germline ends came to 11 bases.

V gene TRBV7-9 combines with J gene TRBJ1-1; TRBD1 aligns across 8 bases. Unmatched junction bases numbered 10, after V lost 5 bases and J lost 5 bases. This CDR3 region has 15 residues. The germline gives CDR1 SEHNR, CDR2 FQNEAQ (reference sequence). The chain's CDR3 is CASSHPDRAWTEAFF. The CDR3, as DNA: TGTGCCAGCAGCCATCCGGACAGGGCATGGACTGAAGCTTTCTTT.

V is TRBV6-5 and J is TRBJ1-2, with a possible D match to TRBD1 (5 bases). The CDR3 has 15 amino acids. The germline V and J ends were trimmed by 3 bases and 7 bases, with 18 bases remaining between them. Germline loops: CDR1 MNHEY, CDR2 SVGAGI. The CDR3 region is CASSYRNPGSSGYTF. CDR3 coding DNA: TGTGCCAGCAGTTATCGGAACCCAGGGTCGAGTGGCTACACCTTC.

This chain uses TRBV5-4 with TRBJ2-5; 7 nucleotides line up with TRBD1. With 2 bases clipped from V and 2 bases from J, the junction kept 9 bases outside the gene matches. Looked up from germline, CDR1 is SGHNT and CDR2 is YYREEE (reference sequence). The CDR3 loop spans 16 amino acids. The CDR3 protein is CASSLGTDQSQETQYF. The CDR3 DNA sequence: TGTGCCAGCAGCTTAGGGACAGACCAGTCACAAGAGACCCAGTACTTC.

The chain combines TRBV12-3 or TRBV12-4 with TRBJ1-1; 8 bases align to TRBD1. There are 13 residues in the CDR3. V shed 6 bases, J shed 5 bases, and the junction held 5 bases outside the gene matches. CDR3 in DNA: TGTGCCAGCAGGCGGACAGGGCGTACTGAAGCTTTCTTT. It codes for CASRRTGRTEAFF.

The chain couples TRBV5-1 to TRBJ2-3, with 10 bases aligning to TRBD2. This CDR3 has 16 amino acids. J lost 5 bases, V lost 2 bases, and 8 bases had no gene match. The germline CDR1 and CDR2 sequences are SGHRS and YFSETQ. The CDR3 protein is CASSLRTSGEGDTQYF. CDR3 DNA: TGCGCCAGCAGCTTACGAACTAGCGGGGAAGGAGATACGCAGTATTTT. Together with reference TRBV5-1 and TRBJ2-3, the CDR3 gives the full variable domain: KAGVTQTPRYLIKTRGQQVTLSCSPISGHRSVSWYQQTPGQGLQFLFEYFSETQRNKGNFPGRFSGRQFSNSRSEMNVSTLELGDSALYLCASSLRTSGEGDTQYFGPGTRLTVL.

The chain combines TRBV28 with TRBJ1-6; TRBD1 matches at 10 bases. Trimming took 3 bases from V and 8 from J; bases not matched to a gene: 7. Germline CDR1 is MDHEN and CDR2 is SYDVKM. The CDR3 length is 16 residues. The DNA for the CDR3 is TGTGCCAGCAGTTTTATGGGACAGGGGAGGCATTCACCCCTCCACTTT. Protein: CASSFMGQGRHSPLHF. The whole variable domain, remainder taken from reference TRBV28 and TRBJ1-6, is DVKVTQSSRYLVKRTGEKVFLECVQDMDHENMFWYRQDPGLGLRLIYFSYDVKMKEKGDIPEGYSVSREKKERFSLILESASTNQTSMYLCASSFMGQGRHSPLHFGNGTRLTVT.

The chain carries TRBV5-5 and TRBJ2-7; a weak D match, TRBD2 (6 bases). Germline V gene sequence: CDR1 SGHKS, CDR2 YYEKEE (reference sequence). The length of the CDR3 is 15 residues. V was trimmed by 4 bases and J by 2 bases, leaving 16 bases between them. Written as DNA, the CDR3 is TGTGCCAGCAGCCCGGGACTCGGCGGCCCCTACGAGCAGTACTTC. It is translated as CASSPGLGGPYEQYF.

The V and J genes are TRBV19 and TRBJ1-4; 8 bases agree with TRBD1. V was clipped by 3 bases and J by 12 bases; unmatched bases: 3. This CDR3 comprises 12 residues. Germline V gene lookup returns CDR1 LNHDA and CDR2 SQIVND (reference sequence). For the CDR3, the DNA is TGTGCCAGTAGTATTCAGGGGGCAGAACTGTTTTTT. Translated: CASSIQGAELFF.

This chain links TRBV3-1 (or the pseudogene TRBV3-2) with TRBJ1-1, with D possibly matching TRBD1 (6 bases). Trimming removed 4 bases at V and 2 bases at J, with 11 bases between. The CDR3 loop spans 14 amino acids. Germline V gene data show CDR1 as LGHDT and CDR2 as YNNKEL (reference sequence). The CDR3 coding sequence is TGTGCCAGCAGCCCCGGGACATCAAACACTGAAGCTTTCTTT. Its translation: CASSPGTSNTEAFF.

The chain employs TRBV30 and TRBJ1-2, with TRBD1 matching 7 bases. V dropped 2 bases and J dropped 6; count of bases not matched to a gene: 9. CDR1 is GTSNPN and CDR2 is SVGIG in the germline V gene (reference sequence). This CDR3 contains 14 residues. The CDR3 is CAWSSVGGGDGYTF. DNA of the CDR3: TGTGCCTGGAGTTCCGTAGGGGGCGGTGATGGCTACACCTTC.

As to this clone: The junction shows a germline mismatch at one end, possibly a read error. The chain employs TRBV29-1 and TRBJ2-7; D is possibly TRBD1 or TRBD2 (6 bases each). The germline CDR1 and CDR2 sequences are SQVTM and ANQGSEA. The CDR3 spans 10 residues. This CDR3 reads CSAGVDRQDF. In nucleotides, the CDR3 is TGCAGCGCGGGGGTCGACAGGCAGGACTTC.

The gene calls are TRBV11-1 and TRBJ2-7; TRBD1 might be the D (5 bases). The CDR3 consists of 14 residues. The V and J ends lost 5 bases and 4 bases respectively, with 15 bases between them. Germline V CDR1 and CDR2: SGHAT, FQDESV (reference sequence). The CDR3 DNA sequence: TGTGCCAGCAGCCCCAGACAGCTATTATACGAGCAGTACTTC. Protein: CASSPRQLLYEQYF.

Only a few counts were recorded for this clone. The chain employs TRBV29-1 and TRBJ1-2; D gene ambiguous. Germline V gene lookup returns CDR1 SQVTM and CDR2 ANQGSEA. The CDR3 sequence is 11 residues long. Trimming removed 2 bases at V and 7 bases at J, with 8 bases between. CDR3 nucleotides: TGCAGCGTTGAACTATACGGTGGCTACACCTTC. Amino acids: CSVELYGGYTF.

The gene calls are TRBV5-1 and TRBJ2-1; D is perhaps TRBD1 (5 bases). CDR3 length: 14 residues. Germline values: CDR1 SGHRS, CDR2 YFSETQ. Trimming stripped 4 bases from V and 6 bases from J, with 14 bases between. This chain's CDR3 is CASSPGQSLNEQFF. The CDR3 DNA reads TGCGCCAGCAGCCCAGGGCAGAGTCTCAATGAGCAGTTCTTC.

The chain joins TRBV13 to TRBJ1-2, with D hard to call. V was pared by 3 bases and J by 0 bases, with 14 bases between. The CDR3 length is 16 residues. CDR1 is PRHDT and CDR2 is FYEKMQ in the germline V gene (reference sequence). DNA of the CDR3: TGTGCCAGCAGCTTCGCAGCTCACGGGACTAACTATGGCTACACCTTC. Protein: CASSFAAHGTNYGYTF.

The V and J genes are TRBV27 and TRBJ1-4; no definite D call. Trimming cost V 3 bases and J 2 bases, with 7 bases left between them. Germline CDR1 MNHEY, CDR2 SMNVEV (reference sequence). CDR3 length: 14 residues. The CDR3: CASSFQATNEKLFF. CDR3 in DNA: TGTGCCAGCAGTTTTCAGGCCACTAATGAAAAACTGTTTTTT. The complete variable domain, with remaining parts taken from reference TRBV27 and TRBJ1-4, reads EAQVTQNPRYLITVTGKKLTVTCSQNMNHEYMSWYRQDPGLGLRQIYYSMNVEVTDKGDVPEGYKVSRKEKRNFPLILESPSPNQTSLYFCASSFQATNEKLFFGSGTQLSVL.

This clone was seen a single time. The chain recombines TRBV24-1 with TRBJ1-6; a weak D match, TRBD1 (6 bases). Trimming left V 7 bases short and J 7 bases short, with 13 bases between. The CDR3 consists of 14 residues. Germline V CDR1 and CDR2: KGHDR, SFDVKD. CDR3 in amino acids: CATSPGQRNSPLHF. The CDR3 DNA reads TGTGCCACCAGCCCGGGACAAAGAAATTCACCCCTCCACTTT.

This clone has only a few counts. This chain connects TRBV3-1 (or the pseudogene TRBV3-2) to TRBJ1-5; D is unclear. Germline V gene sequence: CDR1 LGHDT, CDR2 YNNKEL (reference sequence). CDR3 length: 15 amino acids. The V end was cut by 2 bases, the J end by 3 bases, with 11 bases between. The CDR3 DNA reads TGTGCCAGCAGCCAAACTGACACCCTCAATCAGCCCCAGCATTTT. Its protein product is CASSQTDTLNQPQHF.

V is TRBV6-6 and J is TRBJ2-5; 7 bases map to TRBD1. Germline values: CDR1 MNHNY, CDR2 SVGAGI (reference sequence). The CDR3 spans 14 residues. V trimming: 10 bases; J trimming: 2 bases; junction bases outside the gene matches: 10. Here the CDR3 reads CAKHRDSSQETQYF. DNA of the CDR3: TGTGCCAAGCACCGGGACAGTTCACAAGAGACCCAGTACTTC.

CDR3 in DNA: TGTGCCACCAGTGACACGACCGGGACTAGGAGGGAGCAGTACTTC. Translated: CATSDTTGTRREQYF. The J gene is TRBJ2-7, the V gene TRBV24-1; the match to TRBD2 covers 8 bases. This CDR3 is built from 15 residues. Germline V gene sequence: CDR1 KGHDR, CDR2 SFDVKD. The V segment lost 4 bases and the J segment 7 bases; nucleotides outside the gene matches: 11.

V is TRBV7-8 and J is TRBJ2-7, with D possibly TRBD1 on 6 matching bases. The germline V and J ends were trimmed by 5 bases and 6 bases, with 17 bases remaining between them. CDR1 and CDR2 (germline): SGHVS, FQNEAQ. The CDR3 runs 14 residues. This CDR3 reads CASSRPGQTPEQYF. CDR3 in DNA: TGTGCCAGCAGCAGACCGGGACAAACGCCCGAGCAGTACTTC.

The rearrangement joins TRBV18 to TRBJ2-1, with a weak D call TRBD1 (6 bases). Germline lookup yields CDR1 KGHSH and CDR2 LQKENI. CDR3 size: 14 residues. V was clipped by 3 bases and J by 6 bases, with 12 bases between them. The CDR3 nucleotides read TGTGCCAGCTCACCTCAAAGACAGGTCAATGAGCAGTTCTTC. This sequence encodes CASSPQRQVNEQFF.

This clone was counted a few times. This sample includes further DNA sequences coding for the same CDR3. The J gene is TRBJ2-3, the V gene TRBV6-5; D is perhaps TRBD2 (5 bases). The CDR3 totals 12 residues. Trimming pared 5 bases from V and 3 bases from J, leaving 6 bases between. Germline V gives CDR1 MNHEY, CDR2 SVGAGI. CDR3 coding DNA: TGTGCCAGCAGTCGCGGGACAGATACGCAGTATTTT. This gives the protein CASSRGTDTQYF.